The clone carrying this TCR beta chain was detected only a few times. Its antigen remains unidentified. The data are from a study of beta chain features in type 1 diabetes. Study-wide points: Moderately but significantly shorter TCRB CDR3s were found in Type 1 diabetes patients in all four CD4+ subsets. In comparison with healthy donors, patients had naive, central memory and Treg TCRB repertoires that appeared more similar.

This CDR3 has 16 residues. Trimming removed 2 bases from V and 4 bases from J, with 17 bases in between. Germline CDR1 KGHSH, CDR2 LQKENI. What was sequenced were expressed TCRB transcripts, since all of the isolated RNA had been reverse transcribed. Assay: immunoSEQ multiplex PCR; the TCRdb copy retains only in-frame clones and omits some. The repertoire holds some 330,000 clones, with 10% to 15% as singletons. The V and J genes are TRBV18 and TRBJ2-5; D might be TRBD2 (5 bases). The receptor was isolated from a woman aged 18-30 years with type 1 diabetes. Material for sequencing was naive CD4+ T cells from blood. The CDR3 loop is CASSPTRTSEGETQYF. DNA of the CDR3: TGTGCCAGCTCACCAACTCGGACTTCCGAGGGAGAGACCCAGTACTTC.